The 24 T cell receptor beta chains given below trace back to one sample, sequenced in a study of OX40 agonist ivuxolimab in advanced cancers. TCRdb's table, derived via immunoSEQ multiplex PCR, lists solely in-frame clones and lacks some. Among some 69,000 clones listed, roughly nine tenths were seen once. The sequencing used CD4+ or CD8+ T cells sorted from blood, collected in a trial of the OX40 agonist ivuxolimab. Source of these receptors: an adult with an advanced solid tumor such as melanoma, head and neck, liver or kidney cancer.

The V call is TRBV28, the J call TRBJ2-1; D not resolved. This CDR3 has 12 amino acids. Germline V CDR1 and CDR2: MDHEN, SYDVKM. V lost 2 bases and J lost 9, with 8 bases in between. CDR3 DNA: TGTGCCAGCAGTTTAGCGGCGGCTGAGCAGTTCTTC. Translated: CASSLAAAEQFF.

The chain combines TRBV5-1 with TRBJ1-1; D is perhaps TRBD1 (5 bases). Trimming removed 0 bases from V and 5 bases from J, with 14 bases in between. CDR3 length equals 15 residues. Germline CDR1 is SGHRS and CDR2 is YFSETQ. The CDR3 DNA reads TGCGCCAGCAGCTTGGCGACGGGGCGCGGGACTGAAGCTTTCTTT. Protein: CASSLATGRGTEAFF.

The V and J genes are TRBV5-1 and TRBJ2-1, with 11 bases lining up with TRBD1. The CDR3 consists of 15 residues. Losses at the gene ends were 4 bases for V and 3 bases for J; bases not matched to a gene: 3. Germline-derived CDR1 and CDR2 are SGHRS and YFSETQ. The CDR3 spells CASSRGQGDYNEQFF. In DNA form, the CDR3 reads TGCGCCAGCAGCCGGGGACAGGGGGACTACAATGAGCAGTTCTTC.

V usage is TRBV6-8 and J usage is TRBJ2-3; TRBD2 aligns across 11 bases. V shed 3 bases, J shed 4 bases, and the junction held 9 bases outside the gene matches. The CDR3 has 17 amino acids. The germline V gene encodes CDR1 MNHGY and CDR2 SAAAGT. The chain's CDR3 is CASSYLRLAGRSDTQYF. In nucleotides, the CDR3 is TGTGCCAGCAGTTATCTCCGACTAGCGGGACGGTCAGATACGCAGTATTTT.

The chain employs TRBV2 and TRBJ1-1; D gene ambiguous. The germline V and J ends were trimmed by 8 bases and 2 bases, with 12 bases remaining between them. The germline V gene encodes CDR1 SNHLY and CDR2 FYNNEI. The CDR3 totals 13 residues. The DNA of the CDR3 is TGTGCCAGCGGAACCACAGCAAACACTGAAGCTTTCTTT. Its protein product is CASGTTANTEAFF.

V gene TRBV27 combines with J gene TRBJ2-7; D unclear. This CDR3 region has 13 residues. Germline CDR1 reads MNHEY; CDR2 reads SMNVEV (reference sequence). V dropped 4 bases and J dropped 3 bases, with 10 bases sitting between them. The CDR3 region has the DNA TGTGCCAGCAGTTACGGGTCCGGCTACGAGCAGTACTTC. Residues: CASSYGSGYEQYF.

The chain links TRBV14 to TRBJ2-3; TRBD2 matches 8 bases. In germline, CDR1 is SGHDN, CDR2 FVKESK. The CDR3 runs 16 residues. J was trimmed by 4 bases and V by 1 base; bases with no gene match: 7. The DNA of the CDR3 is TGTGCCAGCAGCCAAGCGACGGGAGGGTTCTCAGATACGCAGTATTTT. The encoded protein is CASSQATGGFSDTQYF. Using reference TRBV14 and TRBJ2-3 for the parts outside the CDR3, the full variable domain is EAGVTQFPSHSVIEKGQTVTLRCDPISGHDNLYWYRRVMGKEIKFLLHFVKESKQDESGMPNNRFLAERTGGTYSTLKVQPAELEDSGVYFCASSQATGGFSDTQYFGPGTRLTVL.

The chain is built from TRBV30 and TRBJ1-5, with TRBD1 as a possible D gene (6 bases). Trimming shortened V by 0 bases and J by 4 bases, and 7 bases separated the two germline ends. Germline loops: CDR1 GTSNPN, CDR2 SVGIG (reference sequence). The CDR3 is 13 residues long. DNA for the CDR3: TGTGCCTGGAGTGTAGGGGGTAATCAGCCCCAGCATTTT. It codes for CAWSVGGNQPQHF.

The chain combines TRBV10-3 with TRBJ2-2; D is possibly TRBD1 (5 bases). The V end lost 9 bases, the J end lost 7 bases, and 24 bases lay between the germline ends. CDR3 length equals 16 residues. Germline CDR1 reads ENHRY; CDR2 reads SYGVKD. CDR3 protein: CAITGVLRVDGGELFF. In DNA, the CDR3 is TGTGCCATTACAGGCGTCCTTCGCGTCGACGGCGGGGAGCTGTTTTTT.

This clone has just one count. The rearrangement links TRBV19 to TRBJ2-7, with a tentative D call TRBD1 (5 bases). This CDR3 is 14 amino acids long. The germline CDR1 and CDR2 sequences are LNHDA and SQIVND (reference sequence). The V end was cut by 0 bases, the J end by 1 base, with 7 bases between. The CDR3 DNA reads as TGTGCCAGTAGTATAGATCAGGGTTCCTACGAGCAGTACTTC. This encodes CASSIDQGSYEQYF.

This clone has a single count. The CDR3, as DNA: TGTGCCACCAGCAGAGATTTCGAGCGGGAGAGATATGAGCAGTACTTC. It translates to CATSRDFERERYEQYF. The chain couples TRBV15 to TRBJ2-5; 8 nucleotides line up with TRBD2. J was trimmed by 11 bases and V by 0 bases; bases with no gene match: 14. CDR3 size: 16 residues. Germline loops: CDR1 LNHNV, CDR2 YYDKDF (reference sequence).

CDR3 DNA sequence: TGCGCCAGCAGCCCTGGCGGGTACTCGACTAATGAAAAACTGTTTTTT. It yields the protein CASSPGGYSTNEKLFF. V usage is TRBV5-1 and J usage is TRBJ1-4; the D is unclear. Trimming removed 4 bases at V and 2 bases at J, with 15 bases between. The CDR3 is 16 amino acids. Germline CDR1 is SGHRS and CDR2 is YFSETQ.

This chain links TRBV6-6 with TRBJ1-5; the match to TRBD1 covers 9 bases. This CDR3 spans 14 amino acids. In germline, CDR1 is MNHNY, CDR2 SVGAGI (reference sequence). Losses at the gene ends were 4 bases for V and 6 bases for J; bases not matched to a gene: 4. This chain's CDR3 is CASSWTGVSQPQHF. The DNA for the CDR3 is TGTGCCAGCAGTTGGACAGGGGTAAGTCAGCCCCAGCATTTT.

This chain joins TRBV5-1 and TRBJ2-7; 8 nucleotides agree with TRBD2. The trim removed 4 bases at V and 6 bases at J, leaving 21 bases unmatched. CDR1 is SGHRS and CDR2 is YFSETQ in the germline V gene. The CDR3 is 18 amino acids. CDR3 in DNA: TGCGCCAGCAGCGCGAGCCCAGCGGGAGCGACGATATTATCCGAGCAGTACTTC. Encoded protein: CASSASPAGATILSEQYF.

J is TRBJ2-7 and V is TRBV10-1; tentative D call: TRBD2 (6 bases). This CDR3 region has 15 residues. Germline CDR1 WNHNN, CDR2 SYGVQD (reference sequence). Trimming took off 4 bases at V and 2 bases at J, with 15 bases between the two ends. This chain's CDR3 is CASSGAGTHTYEQYF. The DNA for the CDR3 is TGCGCCAGCAGTGGGGCCGGGACTCATACCTACGAGCAGTACTTC.

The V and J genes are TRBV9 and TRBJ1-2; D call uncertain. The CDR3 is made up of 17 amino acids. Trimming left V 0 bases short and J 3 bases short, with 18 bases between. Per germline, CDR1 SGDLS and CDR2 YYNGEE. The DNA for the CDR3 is TGTGCCAGCAGCGTAGAGGGAGAGACATACTACCACTATGGCTACACCTTC. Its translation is CASSVEGETYYHYGYTF.

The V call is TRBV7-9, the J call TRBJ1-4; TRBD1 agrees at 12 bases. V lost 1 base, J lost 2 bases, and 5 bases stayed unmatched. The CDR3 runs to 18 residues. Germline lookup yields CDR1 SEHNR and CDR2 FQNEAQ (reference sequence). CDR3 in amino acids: CASSLGGDRGRTNEKLFF. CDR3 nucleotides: TGTGCCAGCAGCTTAGGTGGGGACAGGGGGCGTACTAATGAAAAACTGTTTTTT.

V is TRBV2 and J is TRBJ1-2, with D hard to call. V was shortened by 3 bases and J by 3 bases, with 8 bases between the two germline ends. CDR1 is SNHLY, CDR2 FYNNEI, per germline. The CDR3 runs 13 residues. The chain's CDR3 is CASSEDRDYGYTF. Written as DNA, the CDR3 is TGTGCCAGCAGTGAGGACCGGGACTATGGCTACACCTTC.

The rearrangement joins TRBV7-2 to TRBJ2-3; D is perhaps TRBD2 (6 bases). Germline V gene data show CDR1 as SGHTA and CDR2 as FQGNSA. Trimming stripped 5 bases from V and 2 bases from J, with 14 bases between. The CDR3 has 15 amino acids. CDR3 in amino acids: CASSIMRGITDTQYF. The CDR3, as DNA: TGTGCCAGCAGCATCATGCGGGGAATCACAGATACGCAGTATTTT.

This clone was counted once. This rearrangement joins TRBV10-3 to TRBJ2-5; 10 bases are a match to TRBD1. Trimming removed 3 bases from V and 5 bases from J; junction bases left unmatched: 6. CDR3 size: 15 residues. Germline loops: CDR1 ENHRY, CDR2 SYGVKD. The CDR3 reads CAISDWDRGRETQYF. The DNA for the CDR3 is TGTGCCATCAGTGACTGGGACAGGGGAAGGGAGACCCAGTACTTC.

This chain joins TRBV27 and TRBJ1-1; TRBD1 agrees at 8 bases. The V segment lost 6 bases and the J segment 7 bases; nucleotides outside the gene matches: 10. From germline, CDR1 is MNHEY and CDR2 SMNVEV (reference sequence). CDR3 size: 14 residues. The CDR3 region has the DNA TGTGCCAGCAGAAAAGTGGACAGGGTGAATGAAGCTTTCTTT. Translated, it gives CASRKVDRVNEAFF.

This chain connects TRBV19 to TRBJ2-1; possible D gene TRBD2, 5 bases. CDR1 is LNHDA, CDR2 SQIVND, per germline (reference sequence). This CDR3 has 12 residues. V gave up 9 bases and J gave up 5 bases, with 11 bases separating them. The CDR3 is CARREGDNEQFF. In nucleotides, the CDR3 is TGTGCCAGACGAGAGGGCGACAATGAGCAGTTCTTC. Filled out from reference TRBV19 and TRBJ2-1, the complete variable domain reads DGGITQSPKYLFRKEGQNVTLSCEQNLNHDAMYWYRQDPGQGLRLIYYSQIVNDFQKGDIAEGYSVSREKKESFPLTVTSAQKNPTAFYLCARREGDNEQFFGPGTRLTVL.

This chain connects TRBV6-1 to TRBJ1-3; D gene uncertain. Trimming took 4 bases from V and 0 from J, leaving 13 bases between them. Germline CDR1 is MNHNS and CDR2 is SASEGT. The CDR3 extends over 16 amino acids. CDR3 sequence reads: CASSGPPRFSGNTIYF. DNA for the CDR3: TGTGCCAGCAGTGGACCCCCAAGATTCTCTGGAAACACCATATATTTT.

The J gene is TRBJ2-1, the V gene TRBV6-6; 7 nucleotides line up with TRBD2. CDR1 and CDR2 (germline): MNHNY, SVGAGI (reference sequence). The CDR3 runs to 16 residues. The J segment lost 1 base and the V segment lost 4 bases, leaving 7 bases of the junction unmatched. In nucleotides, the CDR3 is TGTGCCAGCAGTTCCCTGCGGGGGAGATCCTACAATGAGCAGTTCTTC. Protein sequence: CASSSLRGRSYNEQFF.